Here is one T cell receptor (beta chain) with its context. In the original processing: Amplified reference gene primers provided the basis for estimating nucleated cell counts. Clones were read by immunoSEQ multiplex PCR, and TCRdb kept only the in-frame ones, dropping some. V and J calls and clone size are those listed in that table; D and trimming were worked out from the DNA. The sample lists roughly 250,000 clones, around four fifths occurring once. The sample comes from a study of blood T cell repertoires in COVID-19. Turning to the study itself: Some COVID-19 samples were acute and others convalescent; all came from the United States, Italy and Spain. T cells, B-cell-depleted T cells, or PBMCs supplied cDNA or gDNA.

The TCR was taken from a man aged 50 to 60 with acute or convalescent COVID-19. Input material: peripheral blood.

The chain's CDR3 is CASSEFPDTQYF. In DNA, the CDR3 is TGTGCCAGCAGTGAATTCCCTGATACGCAGTATTTT. This chain joins TRBV25-1 and TRBJ2-3; unclear D gene. The CDR3 spans 12 residues. Germline assignment: CDR1 MGHDK and CDR2 SYGVNS. V gave up 1 base and J gave up 6 bases, with 5 bases separating them.